This T cell receptor (beta chain) came from a study of tumor and adjacent non-tumor tissue in lung cancer. Study-level background: Patients were aged 31 to 76, nine to eleven men and a handful of women, stage I to III.

RNA was extracted from bulk tissue without any cell sorting. More than 3 cm separated this lung sample from the edge of the tumor. Study findings and constraints: TCR diversity was significantly greater in tumor than normal lung tissue.

The library came from three nested PCR rounds adapted from ARM-PCR protocols. TCRdb analysed the multiplex PCR reads with MiXCR anew, one entry per CDR3 protein. The table has 50,000 to 60,000 distinct CDR3 sequences, 74% seen once. In the case of this clonotype: What it binds is unknown. A clone one base away is much larger, so this may be a read error.

Losses at the gene ends were 2 bases for V and 1 base for J; bases not matched to a gene: 8. The CDR3 runs to 17 residues. Germline loops: CDR1 MDHEN, CDR2 SYDVKM. Sequencing was performed on distant non-tumor lung tissue. The sequence came from a woman aged 60-75 years with non-small cell lung cancer. The chain is built from TRBV28 and TRBJ1-1; 9 bases align to TRBD1. The CDR3 reads CASSLLTGGYENTEAFF. In DNA form, the CDR3 reads TGTGCCAGCAGTTTACTTACAGGGGGCTATGAGAACACTGAAGCTTTCTTT.